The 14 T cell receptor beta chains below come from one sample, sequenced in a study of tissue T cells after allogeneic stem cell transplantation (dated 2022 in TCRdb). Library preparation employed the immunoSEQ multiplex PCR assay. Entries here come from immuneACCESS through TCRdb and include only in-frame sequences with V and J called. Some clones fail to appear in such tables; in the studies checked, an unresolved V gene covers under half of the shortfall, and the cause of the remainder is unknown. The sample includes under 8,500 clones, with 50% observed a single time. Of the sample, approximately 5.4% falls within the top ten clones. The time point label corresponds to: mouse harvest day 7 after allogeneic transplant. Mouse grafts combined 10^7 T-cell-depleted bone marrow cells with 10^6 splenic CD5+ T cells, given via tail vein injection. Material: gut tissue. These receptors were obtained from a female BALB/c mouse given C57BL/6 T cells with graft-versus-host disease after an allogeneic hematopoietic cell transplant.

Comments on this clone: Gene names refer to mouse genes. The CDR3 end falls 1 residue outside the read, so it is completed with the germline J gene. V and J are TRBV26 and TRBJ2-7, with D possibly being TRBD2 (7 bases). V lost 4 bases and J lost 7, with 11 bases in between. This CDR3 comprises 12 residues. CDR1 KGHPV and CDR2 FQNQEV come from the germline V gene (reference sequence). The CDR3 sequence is CASSRGAGEQYF. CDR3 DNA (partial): TGTGCCAGCAGTCGGGGGGCGGGGGAACAGTAC.

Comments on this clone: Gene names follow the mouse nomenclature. The CDR3 loop is CSSSQRDWGRDAEQFF. CDR3 DNA (partial): TGCTCCAGCAGTCAACGGGACTGGGGGAGAGATGCTGAGCAGTTC. The V call is TRBV23, the J call TRBJ2-1; the DNA was not compared with TRBD2, the D call given in the table. The read comes to an end 1 residue before the CDR3 does, leaving the germline J gene to fill in the end. Per germline, CDR1 KGHTA and CDR2 FQNQQP. The CDR3 covers 16 residues.

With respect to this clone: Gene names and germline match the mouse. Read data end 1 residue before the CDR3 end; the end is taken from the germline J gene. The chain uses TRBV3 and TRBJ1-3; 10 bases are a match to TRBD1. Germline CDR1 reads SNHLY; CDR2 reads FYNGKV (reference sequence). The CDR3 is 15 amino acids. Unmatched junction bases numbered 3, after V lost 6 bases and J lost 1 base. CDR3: CASSRDRGSGNTLYF. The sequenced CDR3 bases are TGTGCCAGCAGTAGGGACAGGGGATCTGGAAATACGCTCTAT.

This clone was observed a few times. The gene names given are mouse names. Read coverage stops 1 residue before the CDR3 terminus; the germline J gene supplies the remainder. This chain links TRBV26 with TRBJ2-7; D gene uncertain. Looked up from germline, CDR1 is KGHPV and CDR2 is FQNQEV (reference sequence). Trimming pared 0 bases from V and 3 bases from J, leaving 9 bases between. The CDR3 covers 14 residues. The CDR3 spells CASSLSAGFYEQYF. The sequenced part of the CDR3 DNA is TGTGCCAGCAGTCTGTCGGCCGGTTTCTATGAACAGTAC.

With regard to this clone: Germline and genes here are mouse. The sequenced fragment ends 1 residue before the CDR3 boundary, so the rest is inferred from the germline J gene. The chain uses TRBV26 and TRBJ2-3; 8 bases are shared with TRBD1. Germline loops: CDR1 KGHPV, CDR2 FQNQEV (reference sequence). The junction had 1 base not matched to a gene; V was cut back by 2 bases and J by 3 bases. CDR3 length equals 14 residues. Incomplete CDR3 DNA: TGTGCCAGCAGTCTGGGACAGGGAGCAGAAACGCTGTAT. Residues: CASSLGQGAETLY. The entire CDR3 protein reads CASSLGQGAETLYF. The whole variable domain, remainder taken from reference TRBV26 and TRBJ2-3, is NSKVIQTPRYLVKGQGQKAKMRCIPEKGHPVVFWYQQNKNNEFKFLINFQNQEVLQQIDMTEKRFSAECPSNSPCSLEIQSSEAGDSALYLCASSLGQGAETLYFGSGTRLTVL.

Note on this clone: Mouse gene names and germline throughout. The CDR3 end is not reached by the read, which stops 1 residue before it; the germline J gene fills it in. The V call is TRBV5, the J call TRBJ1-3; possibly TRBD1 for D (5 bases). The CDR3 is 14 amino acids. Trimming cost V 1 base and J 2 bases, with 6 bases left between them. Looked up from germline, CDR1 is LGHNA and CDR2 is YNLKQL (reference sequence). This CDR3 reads CASSQAGAGNTLYF. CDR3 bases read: TGTGCCAGCAGCCAAGCGGGGGCTGGAAATACGCTCTAT.

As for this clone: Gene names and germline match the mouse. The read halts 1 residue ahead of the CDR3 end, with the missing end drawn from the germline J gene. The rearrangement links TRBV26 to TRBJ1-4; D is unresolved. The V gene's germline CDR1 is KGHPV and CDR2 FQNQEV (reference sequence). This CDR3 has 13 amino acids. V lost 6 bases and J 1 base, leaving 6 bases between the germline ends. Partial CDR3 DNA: TGTGCCAGCAGGCGGGGTTCCAACGAAAGATTATTT. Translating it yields CASRRGSNERLF. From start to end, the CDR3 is CASRRGSNERLFF. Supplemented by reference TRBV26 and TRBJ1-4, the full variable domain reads NSKVIQTPRYLVKGQGQKAKMRCIPEKGHPVVFWYQQNKNNEFKFLINFQNQEVLQQIDMTEKRFSAECPSNSPCSLEIQSSEAGDSALYLCASRRGSNERLFFGHGTKLSVL.

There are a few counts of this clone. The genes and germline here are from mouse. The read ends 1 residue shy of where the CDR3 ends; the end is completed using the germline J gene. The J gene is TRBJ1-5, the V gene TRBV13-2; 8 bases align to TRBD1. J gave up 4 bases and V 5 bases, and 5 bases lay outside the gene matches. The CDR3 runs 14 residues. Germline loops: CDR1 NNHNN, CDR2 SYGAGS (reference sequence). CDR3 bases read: TGTGCCAGCGGGGACAGGGTAGGGAACCAGGCTCCGCTT. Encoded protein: CASGDRVGNQAPL. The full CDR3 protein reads CASGDRVGNQAPLF.

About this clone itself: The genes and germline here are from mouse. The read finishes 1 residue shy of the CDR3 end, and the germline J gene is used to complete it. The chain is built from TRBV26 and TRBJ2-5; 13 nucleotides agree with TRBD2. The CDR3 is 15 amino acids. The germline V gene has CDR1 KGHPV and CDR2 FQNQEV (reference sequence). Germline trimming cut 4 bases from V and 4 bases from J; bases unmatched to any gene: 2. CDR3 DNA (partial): TGTGCCAGCAGTCCGGGACTGGGGGGGAAAGACACCCAGTAC. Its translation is CASSPGLGGKDTQY. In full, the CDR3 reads CASSPGLGGKDTQYF.

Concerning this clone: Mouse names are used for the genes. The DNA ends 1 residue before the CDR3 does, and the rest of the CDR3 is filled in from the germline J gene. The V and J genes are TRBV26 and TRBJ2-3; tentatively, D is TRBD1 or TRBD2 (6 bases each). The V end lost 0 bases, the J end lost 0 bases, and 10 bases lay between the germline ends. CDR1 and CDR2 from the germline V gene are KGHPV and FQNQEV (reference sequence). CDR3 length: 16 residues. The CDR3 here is CASSLSLGASAETLYF. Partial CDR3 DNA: TGTGCCAGCAGTCTGTCGTTGGGGGCTAGTGCAGAAACGCTGTAT. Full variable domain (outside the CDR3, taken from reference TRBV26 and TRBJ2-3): NSKVIQTPRYLVKGQGQKAKMRCIPEKGHPVVFWYQQNKNNEFKFLINFQNQEVLQQIDMTEKRFSAECPSNSPCSLEIQSSEAGDSALYLCASSLSLGASAETLYFGSGTRLTVL.

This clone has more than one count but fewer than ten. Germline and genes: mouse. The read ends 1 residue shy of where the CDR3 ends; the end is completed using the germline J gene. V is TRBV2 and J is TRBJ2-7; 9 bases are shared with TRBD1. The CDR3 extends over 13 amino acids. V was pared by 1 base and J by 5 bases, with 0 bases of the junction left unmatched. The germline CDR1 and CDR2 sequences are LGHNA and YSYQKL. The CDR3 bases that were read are TGTGCCAGCAGCCAAGGGACAGGGGATGAACAGTAC. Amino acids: CASSQGTGDEQY. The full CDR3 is CASSQGTGDEQYF.

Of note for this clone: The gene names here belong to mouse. The sequenced part of the CDR3 DNA is TGTGCCAGCAGTCTACCCGGACAGGGGTCGGAAGTCTTC. Amino acids: CASSLPGQGSEVF. The entire CDR3 protein reads CASSLPGQGSEVFF. This chain connects TRBV26 to TRBJ1-1, with 9 bases identical to TRBD1. The read gets to within 1 residue of the CDR3 end, and the germline J gene fills in the rest. The CDR3 is 14 residues long. V dropped 3 bases and J dropped 8; count of bases not matched to a gene: 7. The V gene's germline CDR1 is KGHPV and CDR2 FQNQEV (reference sequence).

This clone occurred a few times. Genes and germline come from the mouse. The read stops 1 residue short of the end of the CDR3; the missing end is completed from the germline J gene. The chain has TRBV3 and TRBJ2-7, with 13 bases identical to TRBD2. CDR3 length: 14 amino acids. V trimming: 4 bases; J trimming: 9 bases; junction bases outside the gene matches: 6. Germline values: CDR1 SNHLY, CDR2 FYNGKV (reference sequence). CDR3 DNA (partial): TGTGCCAGCAGCTCGGACTGGGGGGGCGCGGGACAGTAC. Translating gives CASSSDWGGAGQY. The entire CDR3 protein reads CASSSDWGGAGQYF.

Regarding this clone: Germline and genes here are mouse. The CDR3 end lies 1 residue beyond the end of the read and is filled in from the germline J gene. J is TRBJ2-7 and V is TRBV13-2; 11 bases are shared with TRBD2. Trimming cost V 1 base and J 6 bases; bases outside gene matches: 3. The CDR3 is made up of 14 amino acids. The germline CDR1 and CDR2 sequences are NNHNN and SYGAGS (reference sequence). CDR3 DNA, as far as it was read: TGTGCCAGCGGTGATATACTGGGGGGGCCTGAACAGTAC. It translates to CASGDILGGPEQY. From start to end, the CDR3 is CASGDILGGPEQYF.